The source of this TCR beta chain is a study of technical replicates of blood from several donors. TCRdb keeps only in-frame clones here, not all; method: immunoSEQ multiplex PCR. This sample yields 65,000 to 85,000 clones, of which roughly 96% are seen a single time; about 0.3% belongs to the top ten. The CDR3 has 14 amino acids. The V gene end was trimmed by 6 bases and the J gene end by 1 base; junction bases not matched to a gene: 6. CDR1 is SGHAT and CDR2 is FQNNGV in the germline V gene. This rearrangement joins TRBV11-2 to TRBJ2-7; 7 bases are a match to TRBD1. Input material: T cells isolated from PBMCs. The receptor's source is a human donor in good health. The CDR3 DNA reads as TGTGCCAGCAGTAAGACGGACAGGTCCTACGAGCAGTACTTC. Its translation: CASSKTDRSYEQYF. Full variable domain (remainder filled in from reference TRBV11-2 and TRBJ2-7): EAGVAQSPRYKIIEKRQSVAFWCNPISGHATLYWYQQILGQGPKLLIQFQNNGVVDDSQLPKDRFSAERLKGVDSTLKIQPAKLEDSAVYLCASSKTDRSYEQYFGPGTRLTVT.